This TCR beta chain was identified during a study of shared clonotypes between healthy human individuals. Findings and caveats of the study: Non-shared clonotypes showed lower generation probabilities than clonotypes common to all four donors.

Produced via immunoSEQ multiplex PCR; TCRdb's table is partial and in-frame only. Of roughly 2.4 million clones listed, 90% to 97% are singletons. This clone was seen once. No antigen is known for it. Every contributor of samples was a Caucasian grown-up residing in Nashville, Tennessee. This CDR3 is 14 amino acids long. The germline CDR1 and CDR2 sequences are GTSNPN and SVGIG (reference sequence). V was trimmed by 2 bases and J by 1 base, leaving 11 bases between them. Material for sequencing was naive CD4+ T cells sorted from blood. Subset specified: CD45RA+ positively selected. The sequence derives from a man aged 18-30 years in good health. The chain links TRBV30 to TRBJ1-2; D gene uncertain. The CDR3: CAWSWANSNYGYTF. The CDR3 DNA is TGTGCCTGGAGTTGGGCAAACAGTAACTATGGCTACACCTTC.